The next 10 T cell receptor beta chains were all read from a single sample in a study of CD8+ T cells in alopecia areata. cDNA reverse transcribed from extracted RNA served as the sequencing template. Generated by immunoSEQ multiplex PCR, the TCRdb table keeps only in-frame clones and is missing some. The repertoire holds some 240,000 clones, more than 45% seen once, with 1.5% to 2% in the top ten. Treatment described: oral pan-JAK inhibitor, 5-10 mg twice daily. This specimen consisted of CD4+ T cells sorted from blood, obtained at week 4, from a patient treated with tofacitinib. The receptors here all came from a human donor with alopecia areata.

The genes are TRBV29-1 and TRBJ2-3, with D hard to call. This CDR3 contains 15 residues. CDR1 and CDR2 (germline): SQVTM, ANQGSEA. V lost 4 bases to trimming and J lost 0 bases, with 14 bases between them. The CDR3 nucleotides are TGCAGCGTTGTGGGCTCTCCAACTAGCACAGATACGCAGTATTTT. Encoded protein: CSVVGSPTSTDTQYF.

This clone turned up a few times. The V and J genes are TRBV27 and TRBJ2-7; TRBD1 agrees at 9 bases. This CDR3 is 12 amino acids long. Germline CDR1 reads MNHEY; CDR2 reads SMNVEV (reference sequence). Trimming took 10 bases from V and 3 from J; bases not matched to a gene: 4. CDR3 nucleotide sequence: TGTGCCACCGGGGACAGGGTCTACGAGCAGTACTTC. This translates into CATGDRVYEQYF.

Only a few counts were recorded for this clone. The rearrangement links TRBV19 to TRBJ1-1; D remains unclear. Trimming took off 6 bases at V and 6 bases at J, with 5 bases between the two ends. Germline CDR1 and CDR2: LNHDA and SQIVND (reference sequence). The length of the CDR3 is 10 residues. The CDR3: CASSGSEAFF. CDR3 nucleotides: TGTGCCAGTAGCGGGTCTGAAGCTTTCTTT. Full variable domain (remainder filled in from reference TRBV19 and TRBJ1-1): DGGITQSPKYLFRKEGQNVTLSCEQNLNHDAMYWYRQDPGQGLRLIYYSQIVNDFQKGDIAEGYSVSREKKESFPLTVTSAQKNPTAFYLCASSGSEAFFGQGTRLTVV.

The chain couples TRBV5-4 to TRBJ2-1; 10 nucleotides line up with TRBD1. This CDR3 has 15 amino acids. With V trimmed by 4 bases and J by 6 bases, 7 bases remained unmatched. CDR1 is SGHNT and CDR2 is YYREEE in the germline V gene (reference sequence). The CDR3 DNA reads TGTGCCAGCAGCCCAGGGACAGGGGAACGCAATGAGCAGTTCTTC. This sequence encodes CASSPGTGERNEQFF.

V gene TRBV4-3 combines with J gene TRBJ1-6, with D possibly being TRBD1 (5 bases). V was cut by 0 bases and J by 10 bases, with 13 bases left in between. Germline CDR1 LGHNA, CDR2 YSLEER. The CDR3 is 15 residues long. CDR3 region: CASSQDGTPGSPLHF. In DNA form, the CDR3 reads TGCGCCAGCAGCCAAGATGGGACCCCGGGATCACCCCTCCACTTT.

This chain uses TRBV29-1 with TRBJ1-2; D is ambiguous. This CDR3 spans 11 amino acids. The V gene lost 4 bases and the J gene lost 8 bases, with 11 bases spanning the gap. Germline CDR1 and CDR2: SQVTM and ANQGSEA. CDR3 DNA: TGCAGCGTTGGCAGCCTTAGGGGCTACACCTTC. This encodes CSVGSLRGYTF.

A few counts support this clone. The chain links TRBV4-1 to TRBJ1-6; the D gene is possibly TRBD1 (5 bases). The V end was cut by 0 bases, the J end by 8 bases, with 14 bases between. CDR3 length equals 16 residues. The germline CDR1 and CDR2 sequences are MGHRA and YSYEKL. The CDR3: CASSQDSSGMYSPLHF. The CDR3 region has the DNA TGCGCCAGCAGCCAAGATTCGTCAGGGATGTATTCACCCCTCCACTTT.

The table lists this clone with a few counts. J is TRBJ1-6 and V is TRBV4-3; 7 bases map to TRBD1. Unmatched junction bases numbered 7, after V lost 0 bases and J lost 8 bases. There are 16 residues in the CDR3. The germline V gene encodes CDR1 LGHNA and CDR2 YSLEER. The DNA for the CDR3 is TGCGCCAGCAGCCAAGATCGACCGACAGGGTATTCACCCCTCCACTTT. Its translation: CASSQDRPTGYSPLHF.

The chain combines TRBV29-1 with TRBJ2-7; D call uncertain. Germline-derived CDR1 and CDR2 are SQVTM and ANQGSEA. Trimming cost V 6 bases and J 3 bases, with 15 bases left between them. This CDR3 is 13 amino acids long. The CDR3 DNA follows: TGCAGCGTAAAAGGCACGATAAGCTACGAGCAGTACTTC. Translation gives CSVKGTISYEQYF.

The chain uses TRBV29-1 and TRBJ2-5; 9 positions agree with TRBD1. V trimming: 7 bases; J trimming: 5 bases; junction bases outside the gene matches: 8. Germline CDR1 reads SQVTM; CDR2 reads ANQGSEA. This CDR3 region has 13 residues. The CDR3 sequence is CSARSGQGETQYF. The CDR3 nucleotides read TGCAGCGCCCGCTCGGGACAGGGTGAGACCCAGTACTTC.